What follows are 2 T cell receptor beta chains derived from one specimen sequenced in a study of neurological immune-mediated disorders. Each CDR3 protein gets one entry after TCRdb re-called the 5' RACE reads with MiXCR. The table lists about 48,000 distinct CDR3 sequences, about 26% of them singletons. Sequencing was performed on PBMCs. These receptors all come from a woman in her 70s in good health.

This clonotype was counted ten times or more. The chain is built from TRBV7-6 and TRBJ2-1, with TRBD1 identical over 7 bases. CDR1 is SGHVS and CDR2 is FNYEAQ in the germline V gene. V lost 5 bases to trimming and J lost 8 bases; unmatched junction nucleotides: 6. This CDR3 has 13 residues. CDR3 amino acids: CASSAYRGDEQFF. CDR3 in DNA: TGTGCCAGCAGCGCCTACAGGGGTGATGAGCAGTTCTTC.

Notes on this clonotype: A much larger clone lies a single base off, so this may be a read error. The CDR3 nucleotides are TGTGCCAGCTCAACAGCGGGATCGGCCCTAGATACGCAGTATTTT. As protein: CASSTAGSALDTQYF. The V and J genes are TRBV7-6 and TRBJ2-3, with 7 bases fitting TRBD2. The CDR3 covers 15 residues. V lost 8 bases, J lost 5 bases, and 13 bases stayed unmatched. CDR1 is SGHVS, CDR2 FNYEAQ, per germline.